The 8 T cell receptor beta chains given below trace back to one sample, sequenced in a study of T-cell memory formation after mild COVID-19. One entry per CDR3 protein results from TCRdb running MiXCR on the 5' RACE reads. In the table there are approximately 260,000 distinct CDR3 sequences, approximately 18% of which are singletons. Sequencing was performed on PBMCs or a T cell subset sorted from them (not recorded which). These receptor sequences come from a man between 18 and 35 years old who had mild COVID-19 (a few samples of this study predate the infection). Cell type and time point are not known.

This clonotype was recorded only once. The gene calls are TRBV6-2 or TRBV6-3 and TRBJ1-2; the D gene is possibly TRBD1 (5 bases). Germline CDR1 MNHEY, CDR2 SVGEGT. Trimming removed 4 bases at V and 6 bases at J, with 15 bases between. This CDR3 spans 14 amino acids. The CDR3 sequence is CASSSEGFGNGYTF. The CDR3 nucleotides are TGTGCCAGCAGTTCGGAGGGGTTCGGGAATGGCTACACCTTC.

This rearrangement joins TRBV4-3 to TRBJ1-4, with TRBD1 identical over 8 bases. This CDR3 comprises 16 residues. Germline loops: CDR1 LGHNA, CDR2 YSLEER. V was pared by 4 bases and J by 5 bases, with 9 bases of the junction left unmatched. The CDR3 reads CASSRKKRTGNEKLFF. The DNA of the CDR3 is TGCGCCAGCAGCCGAAAGAAACGGACAGGGAATGAAAAACTGTTTTTT.

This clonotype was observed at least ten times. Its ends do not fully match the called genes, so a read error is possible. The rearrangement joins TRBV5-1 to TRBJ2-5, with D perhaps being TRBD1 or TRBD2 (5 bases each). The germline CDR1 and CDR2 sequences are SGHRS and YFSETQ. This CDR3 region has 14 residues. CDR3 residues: CASSLSGGEETQYF. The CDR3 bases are TGTGCCAGCAGCCTCAGTGGGGGTGAAGAGACCCAGTACTTC. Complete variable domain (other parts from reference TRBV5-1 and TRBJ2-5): KAGVTQTPRYLIKTRGQQVTLSCSPISGHRSVSWYQQTPGQGLQFLFEYFSETQRNKGNFPGRFSGRQFSNSRSEMNVSTLELGDSALYLCASSLSGGEETQYFGPGTRLLVL.

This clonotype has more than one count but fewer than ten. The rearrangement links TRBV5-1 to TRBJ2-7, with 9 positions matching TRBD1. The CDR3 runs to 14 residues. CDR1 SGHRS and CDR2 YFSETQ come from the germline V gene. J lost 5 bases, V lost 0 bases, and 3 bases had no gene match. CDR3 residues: CASSLGTGAHEQYF. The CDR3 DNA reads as TGCGCCAGCAGCTTGGGGACAGGGGCCCACGAGCAGTACTTC.

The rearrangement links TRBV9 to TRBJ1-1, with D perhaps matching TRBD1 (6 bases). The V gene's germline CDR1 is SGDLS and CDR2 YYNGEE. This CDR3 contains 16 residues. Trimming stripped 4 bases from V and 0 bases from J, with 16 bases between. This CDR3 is CASSSEAGVMNTEAFF. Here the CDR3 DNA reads TGTGCCAGCAGCTCAGAGGCAGGGGTCATGAACACTGAAGCTTTCTTT.

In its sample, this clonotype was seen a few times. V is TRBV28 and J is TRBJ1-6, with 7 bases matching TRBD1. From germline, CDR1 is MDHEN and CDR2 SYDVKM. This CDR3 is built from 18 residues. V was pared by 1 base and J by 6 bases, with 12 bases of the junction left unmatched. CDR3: CASSLYNVRQGVNSPLHF. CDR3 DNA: TGTGCCAGCAGTTTATATAATGTGAGACAGGGCGTTAATTCACCCCTCCACTTT.

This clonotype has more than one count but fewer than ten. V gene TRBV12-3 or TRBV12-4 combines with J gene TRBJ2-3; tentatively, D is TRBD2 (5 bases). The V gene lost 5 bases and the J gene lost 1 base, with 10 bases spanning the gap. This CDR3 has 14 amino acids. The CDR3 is CASSRLGGTDTQYF. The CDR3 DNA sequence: TGTGCCAGCAGTCGACTCGGGGGCACAGATACGCAGTATTTT.

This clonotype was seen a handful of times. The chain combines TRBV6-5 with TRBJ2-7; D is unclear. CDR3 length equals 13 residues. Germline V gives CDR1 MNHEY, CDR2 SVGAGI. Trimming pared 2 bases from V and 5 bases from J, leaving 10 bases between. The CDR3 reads CASSYQGVNEQYF. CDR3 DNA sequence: TGTGCCAGCAGTTACCAAGGTGTCAACGAGCAGTACTTC.